This T cell receptor (beta chain) came from a study of T cells in lung cancer brain metastases (dated by TCRdb to 2016 to 2019). Regarding the complete study: About 85% of the roughly 20 patients had a history of tobacco use, with a median of 40 pack-years. The cohort included roughly 20 patients who provided approximately 40 specimens, with each patient contributing one primary lung lesion and one brain metastasis. Of the roughly 20 patients, around 17 received no interval therapy between resection of the primary and resection of the metastasis. Primary and metastatic specimens both had an average DNA integrity number of approximately 4, with no significant difference between the two sites. A median age at first diagnosis of about 60 years was recorded for the patients, of whom roughly 9 were male and about a dozen were female. A median interval of around 370 days was observed between acquisition of the primary and brain metastasis specimens. The study compared TCR beta CDR3 repertoires of fully resected primary non-small cell lung cancers with those of paired brain metastases.

On this clone: The antigen it recognizes is unknown. The sample holds no much larger clone one base away, and base qualities are not on file.

Between roughly 2 and 5 ug genomic DNA was input per sample, with paired samples receiving equal DNA input. TCR beta libraries were built with the immunoSEQ hsTCRbeta Kit using multiplexed V and J gene primers in two PCR steps. Pooled libraries with positive and negative controls were sequenced on an Illumina MiSeq using a 100-cycle paired-end protocol. Per the authors' processing: The immunoSEQ vendor processed the raw data into normalized, annotated TCR beta repertoire reports. Richness was defined as the number of unique clones by nucleotide sequence, and the iChao1 and Efron-Thisted estimators were used to extrapolate total richness. Paired lesions were characterized and compared using Pielou's evenness, Simpson's index, top-ten clone proportional abundance, and the Morisita overlap index. The table comes from immuneACCESS by way of TCRdb, which keeps in-frame sequences with V and J called. Part of the clones is missing from these tables; in studies checked, under half for an unresolved V gene and the rest for unknown reasons. V and J calls and clone size come straight from that table; D and trimming were deduced from the DNA. This sample lists some 1,000 clones; about 85% were detected once. The ten largest clones take up 6.3% of the sample.

The full study reports these points: Most clones were found to be lesion-specific, and limited overlap was observed between paired lesions (mean Morisita index roughly 0.22). It was not possible to control for the effects of preoperative corticosteroids on T cell infiltration in brain metastases. Brain metastases contained significantly fewer unique productive clones than the paired primaries (median around 1,500 versus 4,400). In brain metastases, the ten most abundant clones accounted for a significantly larger fraction of the repertoire than in primaries, a finding that suggests clonal expansion. Retrieval of the complete infiltrating T cell repertoire may have been prevented by DNA fragmentation in FFPE samples.

Patients underwent resection for synchronous oligometastatic disease or delayed recurrence of a solitary brain metastasis. To avoid including cancers other than NSCLC, any patient with a history of multiple malignancies was excluded. Using marked H&E slides as a guide, tumor areas were macrodissected from 4 or 5 unstained around 10 um sections that had been deparaffinized. Every specimen was formalin-fixed and paraffin-embedded (FFPE). Genomic DNA was extracted using the AllPrep DNA/RNA FFPE Kit. V loses 5 bases, J loses 8 bases, and the germline ends lie 9 bases apart. The CDR3, from cysteine to phenylalanine, totals 11 residues. Only the CDR3 part of the read is kept: 33 bases, read in frame from the first base. The germline V gene encodes CDR1 MNHEY and CDR2 SVGAGI.

This sequence originates from a woman aged 70-85 years with non-small cell lung cancer that had spread to the brain. The V and J genes are TRBV6-5 and TRBJ1-2, with TRBD1 perhaps the D gene, on 6 matching bases. Sequenced input: tumor tissue from a brain metastasis. The cell subset or site label, read with the paper, signifies: paired resected brain metastasis. The sequenced DNA: TGTGCCAGCAGTACAGGGTACGGCTACACCTTC. The resulting protein is CASSTGYGYTF.